The following is a T cell receptor (beta chain) sequence with its context. This clonotype came up many times. It lacks a known antigen. Qualities for individual bases were not recorded, and no much larger clone is one base off. The germline V gene (reference sequence) supplies CDR1 LNHDA and CDR2 SQIVND. V is shortened by 4 bases, J by 3 bases, and the region joining them spans 4 bases. Measured from the cysteine to the phenylalanine, the CDR3 is 11 residues long. Just CDR3 DNA is preserved here, 33 bases in frame from base 1. The data stem from a study of breast tumors, draining lymph nodes, adjacent tissues (dated by TCRdb to 2016 to 2017). For context, the study as a whole: TCR beta repertoires were compared across tumor, adjacent nontumor tissue and axillary lymph nodes obtained from breast cancer patients. The study aimed to assess the relationships and possible T-cell exchange between tumor, surrounding tissue and draining lymph node repertoires in human breast cancer. Here is what the overall study found, with its caveats: The similarity between tumor and nontumor tissue repertoires was significantly greater in luminal-like breast cancer than in basal-like breast cancer. The conclusion that tumor T cells originate in lymph nodes was presented as consistent with a hypothesis rather than as directly demonstrated. A scenario in which most tumor T cells derive from the lymph node and then expand within tumor tissue was judged to be consistent with the data. Tumor T-cell repertoires showed less diversity than lymph node repertoires and more diversity than nontumor tissue repertoires, and tumor T-cell repertoires showed preferential V and J gene usage.

The axillary draining lymph nodes of breast cancer patients were the source of the lymph node samples. Sequencing was carried out with an Illumina HiSeq 2000. TCR beta chain libraries were generated by multiplex PCR amplification. High-throughput sequencing was used to analyze the amplified TCR beta chain products. TCRdb itself trimmed the public reads at Q25 with fastp, ran MiXCR and retained productive beta chains. Every entry covers one CDR3 protein and lists the most common genes and DNA from its rows. The sample table lists about 180,000 distinct CDR3 sequences, roughly 35% of them with a count of one. The top ten hold roughly 3.8% of the sample.

The rearranged segments are TRBV19 and TRBJ2-7, with no reliable assignment of the D segment. The sequence was obtained from a female donor with breast cancer. Some clones in this sample may be carry-over from other donors' samples. What was sequenced was axillary lymph node tissue. The nucleotides read TGTGCCAGTAGTAATCTCTACGAGCAGTACTTC. It codes for CASSNLYEQYF.